Listed below are T cell receptor beta chains from one sample, sequenced in a study of T cell clonotyping in hematopoietic cell transplantation. Here immunoSEQ multiplex PCR was the method, and the copy in TCRdb shows in-frame clones only, minus some. The table records some 49,000 clones, 80% to 90% of them present only once. Sequences were derived from peripheral blood mononuclear cells, sampled before stem cell transplant. These TCRs come from a man between 60 and 75 years old with biphenotypic leukemia. Some clones in this sample may be carry-over from other donors' samples. CDR3s include the opening cysteine and the closing phenylalanine or tryptophan. The D gene is left open where the match is weak. Clone sizes are given selectively: once, few, many, or a class where the clone is expanded.

len: 13; v_gene: TRBV2; d_gene: .; j_gene: TRBJ1-5; abundance: .; CDR3nt: TGTGCCAGCAGGGGGCTCACGGGGCAGCCCCAGCATTTT; CDR3aa: CASRGLTGQPQHF
len: 13; v_gene: TRBV7-6; d_gene: .; j_gene: TRBJ1-5; abundance: few; CDR3nt: TGTGCCAGCAGCTTAGCCGCCAATCAGCCCCAGCATTTT; CDR3aa: CASSLAANQPQHF
len: 11; v_gene: TRBV10-3; d_gene: .; j_gene: TRBJ2-5; abundance: .; CDR3nt: TGTGCCATCAGTGATCAAGAGACCCAGTACTTC; CDR3aa: CAISDQETQYF
len: 13; v_gene: TRBV6-1; d_gene: .; j_gene: TRBJ1-1; abundance: .; CDR3nt: TGTGCCAGCAGTGAACGCCGGCCGTTCCTCGCTTTCTTT; CDR3aa: CASSERRPFLAFF
len: 13; v_gene: TRBV6-1; d_gene: TRBD1; j_gene: TRBJ2-7; abundance: .; CDR3nt: TGTGCCAGCAGTGGGGGACAGTACTTTCTCGAGTACTTC; CDR3aa: CASSGGQYFLEYF
len: 15; v_gene: TRBV10-3; d_gene: TRBD1; j_gene: TRBJ1-4; abundance: .; CDR3nt: TGTGCCATCAGAGACGACAGGGGCGGAGATGAAAAACTGTTTTTT; CDR3aa: CAIRDDRGGDEKLFF
len: 15; v_gene: TRBV4-1; d_gene: .; j_gene: TRBJ1-2; abundance: .; CDR3nt: TGCGCCAGCAGTCGTCGCGGCCGGGGTGACAATGGCTACACCTTC; CDR3aa: CASSRRGRGDNGYTF
len: 13; v_gene: TRBV2; d_gene: .; j_gene: TRBJ1-1; abundance: once; CDR3nt: TGTGCCAGCAGTGTCCAGGGTGATACTGAAGCTTTCTTT; CDR3aa: CASSVQGDTEAFF
len: 14; v_gene: TRBV6-8; d_gene: TRBD1; j_gene: TRBJ1-2; abundance: few; CDR3nt: TGTGCCAGCAGCAGCGGACAGGGGGCGTGGGGCTACACCTTC; CDR3aa: CASSSGQGAWGYTF
len: 13; v_gene: TRBV30; d_gene: .; j_gene: TRBJ1-4; abundance: .; CDR3nt: TGTGCCTGGAGTGTGGGAGGGTGGCAGATTCACTTTTTT; CDR3aa: CAWSVGGWQIHFF
len: 13; v_gene: TRBV6-5; d_gene: .; j_gene: TRBJ2-7; abundance: .; CDR3nt: TGTGCCAGCAGATACTCAGGAGTGAGCGAGCAGTACTTC; CDR3aa: CASRYSGVSEQYF
len: 13; v_gene: TRBV11-2; d_gene: .; j_gene: TRBJ2-3; abundance: .; CDR3nt: TGTGCCAGCAGCCCCGGGCTCGCGGATACGCAGTATTTT; CDR3aa: CASSPGLADTQYF